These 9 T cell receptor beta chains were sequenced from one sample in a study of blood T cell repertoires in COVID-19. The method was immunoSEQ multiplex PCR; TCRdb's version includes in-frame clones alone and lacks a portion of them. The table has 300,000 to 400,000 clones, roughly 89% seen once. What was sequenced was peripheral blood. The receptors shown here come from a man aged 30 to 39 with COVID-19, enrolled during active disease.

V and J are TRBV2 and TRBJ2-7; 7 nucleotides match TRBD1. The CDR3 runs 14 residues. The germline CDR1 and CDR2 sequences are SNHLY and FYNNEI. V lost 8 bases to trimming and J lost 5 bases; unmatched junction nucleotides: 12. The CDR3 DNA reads TGTGCCAGCCAGAACAGGGGTCGCAGAAACGAGCAGTACTTC. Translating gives CASQNRGRRNEQYF.

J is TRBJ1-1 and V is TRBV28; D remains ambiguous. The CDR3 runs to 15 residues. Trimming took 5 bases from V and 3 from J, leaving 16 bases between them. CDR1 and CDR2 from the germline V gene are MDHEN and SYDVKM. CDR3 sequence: CASSPDSKGYTEAFF. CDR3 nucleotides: TGTGCCAGCAGTCCAGACTCTAAAGGCTACACTGAAGCTTTCTTT. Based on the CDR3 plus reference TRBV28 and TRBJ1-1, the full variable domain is DVKVTQSSRYLVKRTGEKVFLECVQDMDHENMFWYRQDPGLGLRLIYFSYDVKMKEKGDIPEGYSVSREKKERFSLILESASTNQTSMYLCASSPDSKGYTEAFFGQGTRLTVV.

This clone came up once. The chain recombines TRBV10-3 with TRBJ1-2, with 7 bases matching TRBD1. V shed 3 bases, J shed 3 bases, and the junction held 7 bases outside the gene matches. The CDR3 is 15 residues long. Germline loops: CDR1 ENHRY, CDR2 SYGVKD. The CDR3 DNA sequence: TGTGCCATCAGTGAATGGGGGGACAGACACTATGGCTACACCTTC. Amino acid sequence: CAISEWGDRHYGYTF.

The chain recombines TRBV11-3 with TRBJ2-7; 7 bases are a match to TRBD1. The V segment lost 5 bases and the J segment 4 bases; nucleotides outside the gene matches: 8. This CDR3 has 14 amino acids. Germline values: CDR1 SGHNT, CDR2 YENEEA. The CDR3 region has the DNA TGTGCCAGCAGCCCGAGGGGGCGCGTGTACGAGCAGTACTTC. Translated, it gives CASSPRGRVYEQYF.

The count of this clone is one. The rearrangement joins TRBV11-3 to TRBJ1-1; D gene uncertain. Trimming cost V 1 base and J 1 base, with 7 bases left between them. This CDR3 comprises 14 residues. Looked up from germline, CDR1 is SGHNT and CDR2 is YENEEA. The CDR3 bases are TGTGCCAGCAGCTTAGCCGCGGGGAACACTGAAGCTTTCTTT. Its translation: CASSLAAGNTEAFF.

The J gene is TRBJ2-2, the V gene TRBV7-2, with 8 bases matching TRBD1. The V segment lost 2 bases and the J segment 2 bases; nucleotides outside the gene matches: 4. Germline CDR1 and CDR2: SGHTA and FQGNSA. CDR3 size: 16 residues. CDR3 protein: CASSLMQGANTGELFF. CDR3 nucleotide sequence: TGTGCCAGCAGCTTAATGCAGGGGGCAAACACCGGGGAGCTGTTTTTT. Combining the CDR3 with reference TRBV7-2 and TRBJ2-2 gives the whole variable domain GAGVSQSPSNKVTEKGKDVELRCDPISGHTALYWYRQSLGQGLEFLIYFQGNSAPDKSGLPSDRFSAERTGGSVSTLTIQRTQQEDSAVYLCASSLMQGANTGELFFGEGSRLTVL.

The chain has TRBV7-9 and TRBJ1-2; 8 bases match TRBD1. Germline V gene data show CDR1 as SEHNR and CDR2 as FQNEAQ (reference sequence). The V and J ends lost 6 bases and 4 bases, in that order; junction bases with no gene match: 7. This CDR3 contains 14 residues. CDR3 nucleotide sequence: TGTGCCAGCAGACCAATTACAGGGGGCTATGGCTACACCTTC. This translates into CASRPITGGYGYTF.

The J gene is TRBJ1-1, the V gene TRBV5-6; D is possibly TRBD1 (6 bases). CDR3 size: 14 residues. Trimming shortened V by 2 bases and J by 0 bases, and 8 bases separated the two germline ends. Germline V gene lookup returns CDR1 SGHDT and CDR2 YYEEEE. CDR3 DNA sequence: TGTGCCAGCAGCTTCGGACAGATGAACACTGAAGCTTTCTTT. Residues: CASSFGQMNTEAFF.

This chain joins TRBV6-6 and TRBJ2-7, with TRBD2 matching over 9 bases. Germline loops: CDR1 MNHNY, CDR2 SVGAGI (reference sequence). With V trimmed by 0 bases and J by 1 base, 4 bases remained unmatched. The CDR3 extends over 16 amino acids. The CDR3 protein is CASSYSGTSLSYEQYF. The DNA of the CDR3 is TGTGCCAGCAGTTACTCCGGGACTAGCCTGTCCTACGAGCAGTACTTC.